This entry is about one T cell receptor beta chain. These data belong to a study of cytomegalovirus exposure and HLA in healthy donors. A multiplex PCR was run with 60 Vbeta primers and 13 Jbeta primers. Data came from immunoSEQ multiplex PCR; TCRdb stores just in-frame clones and leaves some out. Found here are about 180,000 clones, about four fifths of them singletons; the top ten hold around 5%. This clonotype originated in a man aged 18 to 30 in good health and CMV-seronegative. The sequenced material came from PBMCs.

The CDR3 reads CASSTSLKAGELFF. CDR3 DNA sequence: TGTGCCAGCTCTACTAGCTTGAAGGCCGGGGAGCTGTTTTTT. This chain links TRBV9 with TRBJ2-2; a weak D match, TRBD2 (6 bases). V was trimmed by 7 bases and J by 6 bases, leaving 16 bases between them. This CDR3 has 14 amino acids. CDR1 SGDLS and CDR2 YYNGEE come from the germline V gene.